The present TCR beta chain was sequenced within a study of graft-versus-host responses after intestinal transplantation. Germline V CDR1 and CDR2: MNHEY, SVGAGI. Unmatched junction bases numbered 10, after V lost 2 bases and J lost 7 bases. This CDR3 comprises 15 residues. Points from the study as a whole: Investigators detected GvH clones in recipient marrow, with some emerging earlier in ileum or blood.

Assay: immunoSEQ multiplex PCR; the TCRdb copy retains only in-frame clones and omits some. The data show about 94,000 clones, around nine tenths seen once. For this clone: Its antigen is not identified.

The chain has TRBV6-5 and TRBJ1-2, with 7 bases matching TRBD1. The sequenced sample was unstimulated CD8+ T cells sorted from spleen or lymph node cells, obtained before intestinal transplant. The TCR sequence derives from a human donor who received an intestinal transplant. The CDR3 region has the DNA TGTGCCAGCAGTTACAATCAAGGGGGCGATGGTGGCTACACCTTC. This codes for CASSYNQGGDGGYTF.